These T cell receptor beta chains were read from a single sample in a study of vaccination effects on CD4 cells after COVID-19. These receptors have no known antigen. Here immunoSEQ multiplex PCR was the method, and the copy in TCRdb shows in-frame clones only, minus some. In the table there are about 57,000 clones, nearly 80% of which are singletons. Specimen: CD4+ T cells from PBMCs cultured without peptide, collected after COVID-19 vaccination. Receptor source: a human donor who received a COVID-19 vaccine. The CDR3 runs from the conserved cysteine through the conserved F or W. Fields, in order: D gene, J gene, clone size, V gene, CDR3 DNA, CDR3 protein. D genes are given only for firm matches. For some rows the clone size is stated as once, few or many, or as a class when expanded; others skip it.

>.|TRBJ1-1|.|TRBV28
TGTGCCAGCAGTACAGTGAACACTGAAGCTTTCTTT
CASSTVNTEAFF
>.|TRBJ2-5|.|TRBV15
TGTGCCACCAGCAGGCCTGGACAGCAAGAGACCCAGTACTTC
CATSRPGQQETQYF
>.|TRBJ1-1|few|TRBV6-1
TGTGCCAGCAGTGAATACCAGACCCGTGAAGCTTTCTTT
CASSEYQTREAFF
>.|TRBJ1-2|.|TRBV4-2
TGTGCCAGCAGCCACCCCTGGGGGGGATCCTATGGCTACACCTTC
CASSHPWGGSYGYTF
>.|TRBJ2-3|few|TRBV27
TGTGCCAGCAGCCTCCGGACTTCTGACGATACGCAGTATTTT
CASSLRTSDDTQYF
>TRBD2|TRBJ2-2|.|TRBV2
TGTGCCAGCGCCCCGGGGGGGACACGCACCGGGGAGCTGTTTTTT
CASAPGGTRTGELFF
>TRBD2|TRBJ2-5|.|TRBV5-4
TGTGCCAGCAGCTTGGCAGTAGCGGGGGGTCAAGAGACCCAGTACTTC
CASSLAVAGGQETQYF
>.|TRBJ1-3|.|TRBV7-2
TGTGCCAGCAGCTTAGGGGGGAAGGGCGCGATTGGAAACACCATATATTTT
CASSLGGKGAIGNTIYF
>.|TRBJ2-2|.|TRBV19
TGTGCCAGTAGTATAGTTGGGGGGGCGGCCGGGGAGCTGTTTTTT
CASSIVGGAAGELFF
>.|TRBJ1-5|few|TRBV5-1
TGCGCCAGCAGCTTGGTGCCAGGGCCTCAGCCCCAGCATTTT
CASSLVPGPQPQHF
>.|TRBJ2-7|.|TRBV28
TGTGCCAGCAGTTTAAGCCCGCGAGGCCGAAGACCCTACGAGCAGTACTTC
CASSLSPRGRRPYEQYF
>TRBD1|TRBJ2-2|few|TRBV7-9
TGTGCCAGCAGCTTAGTTAGGGGGCAGAACACCGGGGAGCTGTTTTTT
CASSLVRGQNTGELFF
>.|TRBJ1-6|.|TRBV6-2/TRBV6-3
TGTGCCAGCAGTTACTCGCAGAGGTCACCCCTCCACTTT
CASSYSQRSPLHF
>.|TRBJ1-5|.|TRBV24-1
TGTGCCACCAGTACGGGGTTGGCTAGTCAGCCCCAGCATTTT
CATSTGLASQPQHF
>.|TRBJ1-4|.|TRBV19
TGTGCCAGTAGTATAATCACTAATGAAAAACTGTTTTTT
CASSIITNEKLFF
>TRBD2|TRBJ2-5|.|TRBV6-6
TGTGCCAGCAGTCCGACTAGCGGGACCCAGTACTTC
CASSPTSGTQYF
>.|TRBJ1-1|few|TRBV30
TGTGCCTGGAGCGTGGGGTTGAACACTGAAGCTTTCTTT
CAWSVGLNTEAFF
>TRBD1|TRBJ1-2|few|TRBV6-5
TGTGCCAGCAGAGCACGGACAGGGCTTAACTATGGCTACACCTTC
CASRARTGLNYGYTF
>.|TRBJ1-2|.|TRBV15
TGTGCCACCAGCAGAGATCTGGGGGGCTATGGCTACACCTTC
CATSRDLGGYGYTF
>TRBD1|TRBJ1-5|.|TRBV27
TGTGCCAGCAGTTCCGGGACAGCGGCCAATCAGCCCCAGCATTTT
CASSSGTAANQPQHF
>TRBD2|TRBJ2-3|.|TRBV30
TGTGCCTGGAGTTTAGCGGGGGCCACACTCACAGATACGCAGTATTTT
CAWSLAGATLTDTQYF
>.|TRBJ1-2|.|TRBV4-2
TGTGCCAGCAGCCAATTCAGCGAGGGGGGTAACACCTTC
CASSQFSEGGNTF
>TRBD1|TRBJ2-3|.|TRBV7-9
TGTGCCAGCAGTGCCACCCCCTGGACAGGGGGCGTCGATACGCAGTATTTT
CASSATPWTGGVDTQYF
>.|TRBJ2-6|few|TRBV2
TGTGCCAGCAGTGAAACTGGGGCTGGGGCCAACGTCCTGACTTTC
CASSETGAGANVLTF
>.|TRBJ2-3|.|TRBV4-1
TGCGCCAGCAGCGAAGTTCCGGGGGGCTCAGATACGCAGTATTTT
CASSEVPGGSDTQYF
>.|TRBJ1-3|once|TRBV19
TGTGCCAGTAGTATCAAGGGGCCGAGCTCTGGAAACACCATATATTTT
CASSIKGPSSGNTIYF
>TRBD2|TRBJ2-5|.|TRBV11-2
TGTGCCAGCAGCTTCGGCGGGAGGATGAAAGAGACCCAGTACTTC
CASSFGGRMKETQYF
>.|TRBJ1-1|few|TRBV18
TGTGCCAGCTCACCCCAGGCTGACACTGAAGCTTTCTTT
CASSPQADTEAFF
>.|TRBJ1-5|once|TRBV18
TGTGCCAGCTCCTCCTCCCCCCGACAGACTAATCAGCCCCAGCATTTT
CASSSSPRQTNQPQHF
>.|TRBJ1-3|.|TRBV29-1
TGCAGCGTTGGCCTCTCTGGAAACACCATATATTTT
CSVGLSGNTIYF
>.|TRBJ1-1|few|TRBV10-3
TGTGCCAGCGGCGGCGGGGGCACTGAAGCTTTCTTT
CASGGGGTEAFF
>TRBD1|TRBJ1-1|.|TRBV5-4
TGTGCCAGCAGACCCCGGACAGGGAAAATGAACACTGAAGCTTTCTTT
CASRPRTGKMNTEAFF
>TRBD1|TRBJ2-1|.|TRBV3-1/TRBV3-2
TGTGCCAGCAGCCAAGATCTCGGGACAGGGGGTGAGCAGTTCTTC
CASSQDLGTGGEQFF
>.|TRBJ1-1|.|TRBV4-1
TGCGCCAGCAGCCGGGGGGTAGTCATGAACACTGAAGCTTTCTTT
CASSRGVVMNTEAFF
>.|TRBJ2-1|.|TRBV7-9
TGTGCCAGCACCGACGGCCTTTTTCGGTACAATGAGCAGTTCTTC
CASTDGLFRYNEQFF
>.|TRBJ2-5|.|TRBV6-5
TGTGCCAGCAGTTACGCGAGAACCCAGTACTTC
CASSYARTQYF
>.|TRBJ2-1|.|TRBV18
TGTGCCAGCTCACCGGGCCACTACAATGAGCAGTTCTTC
CASSPGHYNEQFF
>TRBD2|TRBJ2-1|.|TRBV7-8
TGTGCCAGCAGTCAGACTAGCGGGAGGCGCGATGAGCAGTTCTTC
CASSQTSGRRDEQFF
>TRBD1|TRBJ2-1|.|TRBV27
TGTGCCAGCAGTTTATCGGGACAGGGGGCCTACAATGAGCAGTTCTTC
CASSLSGQGAYNEQFF
>.|TRBJ2-5|.|TRBV6-5
TGTGCCAGTGATGACTGGAAAGAGACCCAGTACTTC
CASDDWKETQYF
>.|TRBJ1-5|.|TRBV6-2/TRBV6-3
TGTGCCAGCAGTTACGCAAAGACAGCCAGCAATCAGCCCCAGCATTTT
CASSYAKTASNQPQHF
>.|TRBJ1-1|.|TRBV6-6
TGTGCCAGCTCTACTCCGATGGGGGGGGACACTGAAGCTTTCTTT
CASSTPMGGDTEAFF
>.|TRBJ2-3|.|TRBV7-2
TGTGCCAGCAGCCCCGGCCGCGGACCGAGCACAGATACGCAGTATTTT
CASSPGRGPSTDTQYF
>TRBD1|TRBJ1-1|once|TRBV30
TGTGCCTGGGTTGGGGGCAGGGGGCTTCTGAAAACTGAAGCTTTCTTT
CAWVGGRGLLKTEAFF